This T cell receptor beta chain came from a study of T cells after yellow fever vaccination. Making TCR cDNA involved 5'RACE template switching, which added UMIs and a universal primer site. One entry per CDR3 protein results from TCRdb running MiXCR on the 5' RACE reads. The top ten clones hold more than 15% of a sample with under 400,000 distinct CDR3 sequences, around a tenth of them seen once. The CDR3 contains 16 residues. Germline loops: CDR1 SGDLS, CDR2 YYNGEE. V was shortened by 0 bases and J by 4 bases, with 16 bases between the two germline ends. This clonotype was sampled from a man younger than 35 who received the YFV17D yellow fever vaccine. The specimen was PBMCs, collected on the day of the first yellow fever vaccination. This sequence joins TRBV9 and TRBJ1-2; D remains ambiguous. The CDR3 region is CASSVGNRYGSYGYTF. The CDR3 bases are TGTGCCAGCAGCGTAGGTAATCGGTATGGGTCCTATGGCTACACCTTC.